These 7 T cell receptor beta chains came from one sample sequenced in a study of blood T cell repertoires in COVID-19. The table came from immunoSEQ multiplex PCR; TCRdb's copy has only in-frame clones and leaves some out. The table lists some 260,000 clones, around 82% of them singletons, with 4.5% to 6% in the top ten. Material: peripheral blood. The receptors here all came from a woman aged 80 or older with active or convalescent COVID-19.

CDR3 in DNA: TGTGCCAGCAGTTACTCCGGGACAGGGTTTACAGTGGGCCAGTACTTC. It codes for CASSYSGTGFTVGQYF. This chain uses TRBV6-5 with TRBJ2-5; the match to TRBD1 covers 9 bases. Trimming at V came to 0 bases and at J to 10 bases, leaving 12 bases not matched to a gene. In germline, CDR1 is MNHEY, CDR2 SVGAGI. The CDR3 sequence is 16 residues long.

This chain connects TRBV28 to TRBJ2-7, with a tentative D call TRBD1 (6 bases). V was pared by 7 bases and J by 1 base, with 8 bases between. From germline, CDR1 is MDHEN and CDR2 SYDVKM. The CDR3 runs to 12 residues. The CDR3 bases are TGTGCCAGCAACAGGGCTTCCTACGAGCAGTACTTC. Translating it yields CASNRASYEQYF. Filled out from reference TRBV28 and TRBJ2-7, the complete variable domain reads DVKVTQSSRYLVKRTGEKVFLECVQDMDHENMFWYRQDPGLGLRLIYFSYDVKMKEKGDIPEGYSVSREKKERFSLILESASTNQTSMYLCASNRASYEQYFGPGTRLTVT.

V gene TRBV18 combines with J gene TRBJ2-2; TRBD1 might be the D (5 bases). V lost 6 bases and J 0 bases, leaving 20 bases between the germline ends. The CDR3 sequence is 18 residues long. CDR1 and CDR2 from the germline V gene are KGHSH and LQKENI. CDR3 sequence: CASSPLEAGPSNTGELFF. The CDR3 region has the DNA TGTGCCAGCTCTCCCCTCGAGGCAGGGCCCTCGAACACCGGGGAGCTGTTTTTT.

This rearrangement joins TRBV10-2 to TRBJ2-1; weak D call: TRBD2 (5 bases). Germline CDR1 reads WSHSY; CDR2 reads SAAADI. V lost 3 bases and J lost 10, with 13 bases in between. This CDR3 comprises 13 residues. CDR3 sequence: CASSETLRGEQFF. The CDR3 DNA follows: TGCGCCAGCAGTGAAACTCTAAGAGGGGAGCAGTTCTTC.

The chain joins TRBV7-9 to TRBJ1-2; 7 bases align to TRBD1. V lost 5 bases, J lost 0 bases, and 9 bases stayed unmatched. This CDR3 spans 16 amino acids. Germline values: CDR1 SEHNR, CDR2 FQNEAQ (reference sequence). CDR3 loop: CASSNPTGESNYGYTF. The CDR3 DNA is TGTGCCAGCAGCAACCCCACAGGGGAGTCTAACTATGGCTACACCTTC.

The genes are TRBV24-1 and TRBJ1-5, with 7 bases identical to TRBD1. V lost 4 bases to trimming and J lost 6 bases; unmatched junction nucleotides: 20. CDR1 is KGHDR, CDR2 SFDVKD, per germline. The CDR3 runs 19 residues. In DNA form, the CDR3 reads TGTGCCACCAGTGACATATTGGCCCCCGGGACAGAAATTGGTCAGCCCCAGCATTTT. Its translation is CATSDILAPGTEIGQPQHF.

The chain carries TRBV9 and TRBJ1-1; TRBD1 agrees at 7 bases. Germline V lookup: CDR1 SGDLS, CDR2 YYNGEE. Unmatched junction bases numbered 10, after V lost 3 bases and J lost 5 bases. The CDR3 contains 15 residues. The CDR3 here is CASSEGGARGTEAFF. DNA of the CDR3: TGTGCCAGCAGCGAAGGGGGCGCCCGGGGAACTGAAGCTTTCTTT.